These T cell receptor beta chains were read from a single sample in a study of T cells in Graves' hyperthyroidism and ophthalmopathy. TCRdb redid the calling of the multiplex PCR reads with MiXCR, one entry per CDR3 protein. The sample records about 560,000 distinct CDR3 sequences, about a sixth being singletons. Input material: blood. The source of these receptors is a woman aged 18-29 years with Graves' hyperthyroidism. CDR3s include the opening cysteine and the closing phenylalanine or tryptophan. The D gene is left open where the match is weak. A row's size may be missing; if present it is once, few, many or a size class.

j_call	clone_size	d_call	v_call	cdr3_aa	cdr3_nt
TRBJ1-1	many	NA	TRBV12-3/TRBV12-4	CASSLGENTEAFF	TGTGCCAGCAGTTTAGGGGAGAACACTGAAGCTTTCTTT
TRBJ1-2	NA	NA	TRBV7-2	CASSLDQVNYGYTF	TGTGCCAGCAGCTTAGACCAAGTTAACTATGGCTACACCTTC
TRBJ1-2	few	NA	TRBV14	CASSPYSVGRFTNYGYTF	TGTGCCAGCAGCCCCTATTCAGTCGGACGGTTCACTAACTATGGCTACACCTTC
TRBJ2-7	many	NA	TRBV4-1	CASSQDGAYEQYF	TGCGCCAGCAGCCAAGATGGGGCCTACGAGCAGTACTTC
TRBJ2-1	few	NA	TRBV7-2	CASSLWQGVPYNEQFF	TGTGCCAGCAGCTTATGGCAGGGAGTCCCCTACAATGAGCAGTTCTTC
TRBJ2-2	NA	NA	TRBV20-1	CSARSSGELFF	TGCAGTGCTAGATCGAGTGGGGAGCTGTTTTTT
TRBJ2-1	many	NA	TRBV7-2	CASNPGTGVEQFF	TGTGCCAGCAACCCTGGGACTGGGGTGGAGCAGTTCTTC
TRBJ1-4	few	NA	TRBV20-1	CSARNTGGRNEKLFF	TGCAGTGCTAGAAACACCGGAGGCAGAAATGAAAAACTGTTTTTT
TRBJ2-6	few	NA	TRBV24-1	CATSDPPGATGANVLTF	TGTGCCACCAGTGATCCCCCAGGGGCAACTGGGGCCAACGTCCTGACTTTC
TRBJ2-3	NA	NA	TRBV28	CASSSGSPPTDTQYF	TGTGCCAGCAGTTCTGGGAGCCCCCCCACAGATACGCAGTATTTT
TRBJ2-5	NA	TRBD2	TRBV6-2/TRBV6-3	CASSYLVAGPQETQYF	TGTGCCAGCAGTTACTTGGTAGCGGGGCCCCAAGAGACCCAGTACTTC
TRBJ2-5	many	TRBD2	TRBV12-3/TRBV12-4	CASSLRRWEGETQYF	TGTGCCAGCAGTTTAAGGAGGTGGGAGGGGGAGACCCAGTACTTC
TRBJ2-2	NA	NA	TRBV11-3	CAGGGTESGGELFF	TGTGCCGGCGGGGGCACGGAGTCGGGCGGGGAGCTGTTTTTT
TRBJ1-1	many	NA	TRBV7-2	CASSRGLANTEAFF	TGTGCCAGCAGCCGAGGTCTGGCGAACACTGAAGCTTTCTTT
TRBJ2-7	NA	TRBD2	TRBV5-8	CASSLSGGGLDEQYF	TGTGCCAGCAGCTTGTCAGGCGGGGGGCTTGACGAGCAGTACTTC
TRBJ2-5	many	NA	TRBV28	CASSHPRGVETQYF	TGTGCCAGCAGTCACCCTCGAGGGGTTGAGACCCAGTACTTC
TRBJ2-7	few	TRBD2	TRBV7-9	CASSTEDGGGPYEQYF	TGTGCCAGCAGCACCGAGGACGGGGGGGGACCCTACGAGCAGTACTTC
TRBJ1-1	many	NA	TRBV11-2	CASSFLNKNTEAFF	TGTGCCAGCAGCTTCCTTAACAAGAACACTGAAGCTTTCTTT
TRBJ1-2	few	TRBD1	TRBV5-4	CASSLQAGGNGYTF	TGTGCCAGCAGCTTGCAGGCAGGGGGGAATGGCTACACCTTC
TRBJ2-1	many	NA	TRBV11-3	CASSLRSAEQFF	TGTGCCAGCAGCCTTAGATCGGCTGAGCAGTTCTTC
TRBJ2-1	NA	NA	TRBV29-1	CSVEGTGLHSYNEQFF	TGCAGCGTTGAAGGGACGGGATTACACTCCTACAATGAGCAGTTCTTC
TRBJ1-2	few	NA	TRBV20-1	CSASVFPGYGYTF	TGCAGTGCTAGTGTTTTCCCAGGCTATGGCTACACCTTC
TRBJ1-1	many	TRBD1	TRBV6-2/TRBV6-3	CASRRQGSWTEAFF	TGTGCCAGCAGGCGACAGGGAAGTTGGACTGAAGCTTTCTTT
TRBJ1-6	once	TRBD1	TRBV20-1	CSARSGQGAYNSPLHF	TGCAGTGCTAGATCCGGGCAGGGGGCCTATAATTCACCCCTCCACTTT
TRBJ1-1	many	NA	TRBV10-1	CASSLDGVNTEAFF	TGCGCCAGCAGCCTGGACGGAGTGAACACTGAAGCTTTCTTT
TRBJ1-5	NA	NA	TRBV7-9	CASSLEGWDQPQHF	TGTGCCAGCAGCTTAGAGGGGTGGGATCAGCCCCAGCATTTT
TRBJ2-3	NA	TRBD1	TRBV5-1	CASSLETGMGDTQYF	TGCGCCAGCAGCTTGGAGACAGGGATGGGGGATACGCAGTATTTT
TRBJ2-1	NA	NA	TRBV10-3	CASSEAGRGVNEQFF	TGTGCCAGCAGTGAAGCGGGAAGGGGGGTCAATGAGCAGTTCTTC
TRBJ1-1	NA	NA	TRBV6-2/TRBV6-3	CASSLKAGNTEAFF	TGTGCCAGCAGCCTCAAAGCGGGGAACACTGAAGCTTTCTTT
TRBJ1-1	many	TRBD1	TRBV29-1	CSVEERTGRPEAFF	TGCAGCGTTGAAGAAAGGACAGGGAGACCTGAAGCTTTCTTT
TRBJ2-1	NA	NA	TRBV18	CASSPPLGALYEQFF	TGTGCCAGCTCACCACCGTTGGGGGCTCTCTATGAGCAGTTCTTC
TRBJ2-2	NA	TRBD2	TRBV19	CASSTSSGGVSTGELFF	TGTGCCAGTAGCACTTCTAGCGGGGGGGTGAGCACCGGGGAGCTGTTTTTT
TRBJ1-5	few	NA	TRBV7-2	CASSLESIQPQHF	TGTGCCAGCAGCTTAGAATCGATCCAGCCCCAGCATTTT
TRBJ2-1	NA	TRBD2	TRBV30	CAWNRNSGSSHEQFF	TGTGCCTGGAACAGGAATAGCGGGAGTAGCCATGAGCAGTTCTTC
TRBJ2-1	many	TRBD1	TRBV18	CASSSTTGVQFF	TGTGCCAGCTCATCCACGACAGGGGTGCAGTTCTTC
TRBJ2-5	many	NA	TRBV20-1	CSASGLAGVLETQYF	TGCAGTGCCTCTGGGCTAGCCGGAGTGTTGGAGACCCAGTACTTC
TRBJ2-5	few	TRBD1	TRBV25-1	CASSDSPQGEETQYF	TGTGCCAGCAGTGATTCCCCACAGGGGGAGGAGACCCAGTACTTC